The rows below give T cell receptor beta chains drawn from one sample of a study of identical twins. TCRdb used MiXCR to reprocess the 5' RACE reads, holding one entry per CDR3 protein. Among more than 1.5 million distinct CDR3 sequences listed, about 31% were seen once. The sequencing sample was made of cord blood. The receptors stem from a newborn girl in good health. The CDR3 runs from the conserved cysteine through the conserved F or W. D genes are given only for firm matches. The listing skips clone size in some rows; elsewhere it reads once, few, many or a size class.

J	D	length	V	size	DNA	CDR3
TRBJ1-2	NA	15	TRBV28	NA	TGTGCCAGCAAAGTGGTGGGGAGCGGCTCCTATGGCTACACCTTC	CASKVVGSGSYGYTF
TRBJ1-2	TRBD1	12	TRBV27	few	TGTGCCAGCAGACCCAGGGGGGATGGATACACCTTC	CASRPRGDGYTF
TRBJ2-3	NA	12	TRBV20-1	few	TGCAGTGCTAGGTGGGACACAGATACGCAGTATTTT	CSARWDTDTQYF
TRBJ1-1	NA	17	TRBV10-3	few	TGTGCCATCAGTGACCCGGGGCAGGGAGGAGTAAACACTGAAGCTTTCTTT	CAISDPGQGGVNTEAFF
TRBJ1-5	NA	15	TRBV6-1	few	TGTGCCAGCAGTGGGGGCAGGGTTTCCAATCAGCCCCAGCATTTT	CASSGGRVSNQPQHF
TRBJ2-5	NA	13	TRBV20-1	NA	TGCAGTGCCCTGACGAGGGGGTGGGAGACCCAGTACTTC	CSALTRGWETQYF
TRBJ2-3	NA	11	TRBV20-1	many	TGCAGTGCATTCGGGACAGATACGCAGTATTTT	CSAFGTDTQYF
TRBJ2-4	TRBD1	14	TRBV20-1	few	TGCAGTGCTAGGCCGGGACAGGGTAGAGACATTCAGTACTTC	CSARPGQGRDIQYF
TRBJ2-1	NA	15	TRBV9	NA	TGTGCCAGCAGCAGGGGGACTATCTCCTACAATGAGCAGTTCTTC	CASSRGTISYNEQFF
TRBJ2-7	NA	12	TRBV20-1	few	TGCAGTGCTAGAAAGGAAGCCTACGAGCAGTACTTC	CSARKEAYEQYF
TRBJ2-5	TRBD2	16	TRBV12-3/TRBV12-4	few	TGTGCCAGCAGTTTAAGGACTAGCAGTTCCAAAGAGACCCAGTACTTC	CASSLRTSSSKETQYF
TRBJ1-2	NA	13	TRBV10-3	few	TGTGCCATCAGTGGGTCGGCAGGGACACGCTACACCTTC	CAISGSAGTRYTF
TRBJ1-1	NA	14	TRBV5-1	NA	TGCGCCAGCAGCTTTCGACATCGCTACACTGGAGCTTTCTTT	CASSFRHRYTGAFF
TRBJ2-7	NA	15	TRBV11-2	few	TGTGCCAGCAGCTTAGTAGGGGGGTCTACCTACGAGCAGTACTTC	CASSLVGGSTYEQYF
TRBJ2-7	NA	12	TRBV4-2	NA	TGTGCCAGCACCGACCGGCCTAATGAGCAGTACTTC	CASTDRPNEQYF
TRBJ2-5	TRBD2	18	TRBV6-5	once	TGTGCCAGCAGTTCTACCGGGACTAGCGGGAGGATCTACAATGAGCAGTACTTC	CASSSTGTSGRIYNEQYF
TRBJ1-1	NA	14	TRBV12-3/TRBV12-4	few	TGTGCCAGCAGGGCCCAGGGGCTAGGCACTGAAGCTTTCTTT	CASRAQGLGTEAFF
TRBJ1-5	NA	14	TRBV5-1	many	TGCGCCAGCAGCTTGGACAGTAGCAATCAGCCCCAGCATTTT	CASSLDSSNQPQHF
TRBJ2-5	TRBD2	14	TRBV12-3/TRBV12-4	few	TGTGCCAGCAGTTACGCTAGCGGTGTGGAGACCCAGTACTTC	CASSYASGVETQYF
TRBJ2-5	TRBD2	16	TRBV4-1	few	TGCGCCAGCAGCCTCCCTTTGCGGGGGAACCAAGAGACCCAGTACTTC	CASSLPLRGNQETQYF
TRBJ1-4	NA	15	TRBV7-9	few	TGTGCCAGCAGCGGATGGACAGATCGGCATGAAAAACTGTTTTTT	CASSGWTDRHEKLFF
TRBJ1-2	NA	14	TRBV4-2	NA	TGTGCCAGCAGCCCGCAGGGGTATACGGATGGCTACACCTTC	CASSPQGYTDGYTF
TRBJ1-6	NA	15	TRBV14	NA	TGTGCCAGCAGCTACCCGGGTCTAAATAATTCACCCCTCCACTTT	CASSYPGLNNSPLHF
TRBJ2-3	TRBD2	17	TRBV13	NA	TGTGCCAGCAGCTTATGGGCTAGCGGGAGGGCCCAAGATACGCAGTATTTT	CASSLWASGRAQDTQYF
TRBJ2-1	NA	13	TRBV25-1	few	TGTGCCAGCAGTGAACCCAGGGCCAATGAGCAGTTCTTC	CASSEPRANEQFF
TRBJ2-3	NA	13	TRBV24-1	many	TGTGCCACCAGTTGGACTGGCACAGATACGCAGTATTTT	CATSWTGTDTQYF
TRBJ2-1	NA	21	TRBV4-2	NA	TGTGTCAGCAGCCAAGCCTTGAGCCTCCAAGTAGGGGTTAGCTCCTACAATGAGCAGTTCTTC	CVSSQALSLQVGVSSYNEQFF
TRBJ2-5	TRBD1	15	TRBV11-2	NA	TGTGCCAGCAGCTTAGATGAGGACAGGGTGGTGACCCAGTACTTC	CASSLDEDRVVTQYF
TRBJ2-1	NA	18	TRBV5-1	NA	TGCGCCAGCAGCTTGTCCCCCTCTACTAGTATCGCCTACAATGAGCAGTTCTTC	CASSLSPSTSIAYNEQFF
TRBJ2-7	TRBD2	14	TRBV5-1	NA	TGCGCCAGCTCCTATAGCGGGGCCTACAATGAGCAGTACTTC	CASSYSGAYNEQYF
TRBJ2-7	NA	14	TRBV27	few	TGTGCCAGCAGTTTAGGGACTCGTCCCTACGAGCAGTACTTC	CASSLGTRPYEQYF
TRBJ1-5	NA	16	TRBV10-3	NA	TGTGCCATCAGTGAATCAGGGAATGTGGTGAATCAGCCCCAGCATTTT	CAISESGNVVNQPQHF
TRBJ2-7	NA	13	TRBV4-1	NA	TGCGCCAGCAGCCCCTCAGGGGGGATCGAGCAGTACTTC	CASSPSGGIEQYF
TRBJ2-1	TRBD1	16	TRBV10-3	few	TGTGTCATCAGTGGGACCGGGACAGGGGACTACAATGAGCAGTTCTTC	CVISGTGTGDYNEQFF
TRBJ2-1	TRBD2	18	TRBV9	few	TGTGCCAGCAGCGTAGGACTAGCGGGAAGGGGGATCGCAAATGAGCAGTTCTTC	CASSVGLAGRGIANEQFF
TRBJ2-2	TRBD2	18	TRBV10-3	NA	TGTGCCATCAGTGAGTCCCTCTCGCGGGGGGGCTACACCGGGGAGCTGTTTTTT	CAISESLSRGGYTGELFF
TRBJ1-2	NA	15	TRBV3-1	NA	TGTGCCAGCAGCCGGGTGGGGAAAGGATCGGGCGGCTACACCTTC	CASSRVGKGSGGYTF
TRBJ2-1	TRBD2	13	TRBV12-3/TRBV12-4	few	TGTGCCAGCGCGGGGGGGGTATACAATGAGCAGTTCTTC	CASAGGVYNEQFF
TRBJ2-7	NA	11	TRBV20-1	many	TGCAGTGCTAGCCCGTCCTACGAGCAGTACTTC	CSASPSYEQYF
TRBJ2-3	NA	15	TRBV19	NA	TGTGCCAGTAGTATCCCGAGGAGTTTCGGGGATACGCAGTATTTT	CASSIPRSFGDTQYF
TRBJ2-1	TRBD2	19	TRBV12-3/TRBV12-4	NA	TGTGCCAGCAGTCCTTTAGGTAGACTAGCGGGAGGTACCTACAATGAGCAGTTCTTC	CASSPLGRLAGGTYNEQFF
TRBJ2-5	TRBD1	14	TRBV12-3/TRBV12-4	few	TGTGCCAGCAGCAAGAACAGGGGGCGAGAGACCCAGTACTTC	CASSKNRGRETQYF
TRBJ2-5	NA	14	TRBV2	NA	TGTGCCATCAGGATTGGGCGGCTACAAGAGACCCAGTACTTC	CAIRIGRLQETQYF
TRBJ2-2	NA	15	TRBV29-1	NA	TGCAGCGTTCAGACCGGACCCTCGAACACCGGGGAGCTGTTTTTT	CSVQTGPSNTGELFF
TRBJ1-2	TRBD1	14	TRBV25-1	NA	TGTGCCAGCAGAGCAGGGGGCGGCCCCTATGGCTACACCTTC	CASRAGGGPYGYTF
TRBJ1-2	NA	16	TRBV6-6	few	TGTGCCAGCAGTTACCCGGGTGATCAAACCGACTATGGCTACACCTTC	CASSYPGDQTDYGYTF
TRBJ1-1	NA	13	TRBV7-2	few	TGTGCCAGCAGCTTTCACACGGGCACTGAAGCTTTCTTT	CASSFHTGTEAFF
TRBJ2-3	NA	16	TRBV20-1	few	TGCAGTGCTAGAGATCTGAGGGGGGCTAGCACAGATACGCAGTATTTT	CSARDLRGASTDTQYF
TRBJ2-3	NA	14	TRBV5-1	NA	TGCGCCAGCCGAAAGATGGAGTCCACAGATACGCAGTATTTT	CASRKMESTDTQYF
TRBJ2-3	TRBD2	19	TRBV27	NA	TGTGCCAGCAGTTTATCGTGGACCGGACTAGCGGTTAGCACAGATACGCAGTATTTT	CASSLSWTGLAVSTDTQYF
TRBJ2-4	NA	13	TRBV28	few	TGTGCCAGCAGTCTACCCGGAAGAGACATTCAGTACTTC	CASSLPGRDIQYF
TRBJ1-6	NA	16	TRBV6-1	NA	TGTGCCAGCAGTGAAGGAATAGAATGGGGGGATTCACCCCTCCACTTT	CASSEGIEWGDSPLHF
TRBJ1-2	NA	12	TRBV27	once	TGTGCCAGCAGGACACTGCTTTATGGCTACACCTTC	CASRTLLYGYTF